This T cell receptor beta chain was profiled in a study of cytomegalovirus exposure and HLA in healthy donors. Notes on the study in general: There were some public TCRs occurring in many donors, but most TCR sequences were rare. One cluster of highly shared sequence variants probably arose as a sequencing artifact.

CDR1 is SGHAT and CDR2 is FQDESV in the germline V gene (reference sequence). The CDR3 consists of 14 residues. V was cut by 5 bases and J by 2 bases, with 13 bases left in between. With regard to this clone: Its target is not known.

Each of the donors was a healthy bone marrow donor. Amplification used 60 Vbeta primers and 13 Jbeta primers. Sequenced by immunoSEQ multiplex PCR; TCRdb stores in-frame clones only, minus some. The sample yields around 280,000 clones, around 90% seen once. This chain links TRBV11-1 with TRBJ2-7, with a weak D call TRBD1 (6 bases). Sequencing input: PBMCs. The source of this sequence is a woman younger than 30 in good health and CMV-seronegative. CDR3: CASSLQGQTYEQYF. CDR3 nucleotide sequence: TGTGCCAGCAGCCTTCAGGGACAAACCTACGAGCAGTACTTC.